Listed below are T cell receptor beta chains from one sample, sequenced in a study of T cell changes during pregnancy in multiple sclerosis. The method was immunoSEQ multiplex PCR; TCRdb's version includes in-frame clones alone and lacks a portion of them. The profile shows some 74,000 clones, roughly 89% of them singletons. Sequences were derived from peripheral blood, sampled after pregnancy. The receptors were gathered from a female donor in good health, enrolled as a control in a pregnancy study. CDR3s include the opening cysteine and the closing phenylalanine or tryptophan. The order of the fields is clone size, J gene, D gene, V gene, CDR3 DNA, CDR3 protein. The D gene is left open where the match is weak. Only some rows state a clone size, as once, few, many or a class for expanded clones.

>-|TRBJ1-1|TRBD1|TRBV27
TGTGCCAGCAGTTCTATGACAGGGGGCACGGACACTGAAGCTTTCTTT
CASSSMTGGTDTEAFF
>-|TRBJ2-7|TRBD2|TRBV18
TGTGCCAGCTCACCCGCCGGACTAGCGGGATACGAGCAGTACTTC
CASSPAGLAGYEQYF
>-|TRBJ2-1|TRBD2|TRBV7-9
TGTGCCAGCAGCCTTTACCTAGCGGGTGCACCCAATGAGCAGTTCTTC
CASSLYLAGAPNEQFF
>-|TRBJ1-1|-|TRBV5-6
TGTGCCAGCAGCTTGCCGTCCAGGAACACTGAAGCTTTCTTT
CASSLPSRNTEAFF
>-|TRBJ1-5|-|TRBV21-1
TGTGCCAGCAGCAAGGGCAGGGGATTCAATCAGCCCCAGCATTTT
CASSKGRGFNQPQHF
>-|TRBJ2-2|TRBD2|TRBV4-2
TGTGCCAGCAGCCAAGATGCGAGTAGCGGGGGTCTCGGGGAGCTGTTTTTT
CASSQDASSGGLGELFF
>-|TRBJ1-1|-|TRBV11-1
TGTGCCAGCACCTTTGACACTTTGAACACTGAAGCTTTCTTT
CASTFDTLNTEAFF
>few|TRBJ2-2|-|TRBV28
TGTGCCAGCAGGACGGACAGATTCCTTCCCGCGAACACCGGGGAGCTGTTTTTT
CASRTDRFLPANTGELFF
>-|TRBJ2-7|TRBD2|TRBV11-2
TGTGCCAGCAGCCGGGACTACTCCTACGAGCAGTACTTC
CASSRDYSYEQYF
>-|TRBJ1-4|TRBD1|TRBV28
TGTGCCAGCAGGTTCACAGGGGTAGGTGAAAAACTGTTTTTT
CASRFTGVGEKLFF
>-|TRBJ2-1|-|TRBV18
TGTGCCAGCTCACTAACCGCAGGGTTGGACTACAATGAGCAGTTCTTC
CASSLTAGLDYNEQFF
>few|TRBJ1-1|-|TRBV2
TGTGCCAGCAGTAAGGACAGTAACACTGAAGCTTTCTTT
CASSKDSNTEAFF
>-|TRBJ2-7|-|TRBV27
TGTGCCAGCAGTTCGCGATCCTACGAGCAGTACTTC
CASSSRSYEQYF
>-|TRBJ1-3|-|TRBV5-1
TGCGCCAGCAGCACCGGACGGGAACACACCATATATTTT
CASSTGREHTIYF
>-|TRBJ2-1|TRBD1|TRBV6-4
TGTGCCAGCAGTGACAGGGGGCACAATGAGCAGTTCTTC
CASSDRGHNEQFF
>-|TRBJ1-5|-|TRBV7-8
TGTGCCAGCAGCTTAGCGCCCGGCGGCGTTTATAGCAATCAGCCCCAGCATTTT
CASSLAPGGVYSNQPQHF
>-|TRBJ1-1|-|TRBV9
TGTGCCAGCAGCGTAGACGGGGGTAGCACTGAAGCTTTCTTT
CASSVDGGSTEAFF
>-|TRBJ2-5|-|TRBV4-2
TGTGCCAGCAGCCAAGCTGGAGCGGAGGGACAAGAGACCCAGTACTTC
CASSQAGAEGQETQYF
>-|TRBJ2-7|TRBD2|TRBV2
TGTGCCAGCACTATACTAGCGGGGAAGGCCTACGAGCAGTACTTC
CASTILAGKAYEQYF
>-|TRBJ2-1|TRBD2|TRBV5-8
TGTGCCAGCAGCTCCGGACTAGCGGGGGGGTCCTACAATGAGCAGTTCTTC
CASSSGLAGGSYNEQFF
>-|TRBJ2-1|TRBD2|TRBV5-1
TGCGCCAGCAGCTTAGCGGGGCGGTACAATGAGCAGTTCTTC
CASSLAGRYNEQFF
>-|TRBJ2-2|TRBD2|TRBV6-1
TGTGCCAGCAGTGAAGCGCTACTAGCGGGGGTTACCGGGGAGCTGTTTTTT
CASSEALLAGVTGELFF
>-|TRBJ1-2|TRBD1|TRBV5-4
TGTGCCAGCAGTCTGGACAGGGATGGTGGCTACACCTTC
CASSLDRDGGYTF
>-|TRBJ1-4|-|TRBV7-6
TGTGCCAGCAGCTACCGACAGGATCGTAATGAAAAACTGTTTTTT
CASSYRQDRNEKLFF
>-|TRBJ2-1|TRBD1|TRBV19
TGTGCCAGTAGGTCGGACAGGGGATCCTACAATGAGCAGTTCTTC
CASRSDRGSYNEQFF
>-|TRBJ1-1|-|TRBV6-1
TGTGCCAGCAGTCATACAGGGAACACTGAAGCTTTCTTT
CASSHTGNTEAFF
>-|TRBJ2-7|-|TRBV2
TGTGCCAGCAGCGGTGCTTACGAGCAGTACTTC
CASSGAYEQYF
>-|TRBJ2-3|TRBD2|TRBV27
TGTGCCAGCAGTCTAGAACTAGCGGGCACAGATACGCAGTATTTT
CASSLELAGTDTQYF
>-|TRBJ2-7|TRBD1|TRBV4-2
TGTGCCAGCAGCCAAGGCTCGCACCAACCAAAACATACCGGGACAGGGGTCCCCTACGAGCAGTACTTC
CASSQGSHQPKHTGTGVPYEQYF
>-|TRBJ2-1|TRBD1|TRBV2
TGTGCCAGCAGTGAAGAACAGGGGTGGAATGAGCAGTTCTTC
CASSEEQGWNEQFF
>-|TRBJ2-4|-|TRBV6-5
TGTGCCAGCAGCAGGACAGCCCTAGCCAAAAACATTCAGTACTTC
CASSRTALAKNIQYF
>-|TRBJ2-6|-|TRBV28
TGTGCCAGCAGTTTTCCCGTGAGCTCTGGGGCCAACGTCCTGACTTTC
CASSFPVSSGANVLTF
>-|TRBJ2-7|-|TRBV5-5
TGTGCCAGCAGCTCTCAAGGGAGACTATCCCTCCTCGAGCAGTACTTC
CASSSQGRLSLLEQYF
>-|TRBJ2-7|TRBD2|TRBV11-1
TGTGCCAGCAGCTTAGCGGGTAGCGGGGGATCCTACGAGCAGTACTTC
CASSLAGSGGSYEQYF
>-|TRBJ2-5|-|TRBV15
TGTGCCACCAGCAGAGTAGGGGGGGTCGAGACCCAGTACTTC
CATSRVGGVETQYF
>-|TRBJ1-2|TRBD1|TRBV5-1
TGCGCCAGCAGCAAAGACAGGGGAGCTGGCTACACCTTC
CASSKDRGAGYTF
>-|TRBJ1-5|-|TRBV15
TGTGCCACCAGCAGAGATAGGGGGAATCAGCCCCAGCATTTT
CATSRDRGNQPQHF
>-|TRBJ2-3|TRBD1|TRBV11-1
TGTGCCAGCGGCCGGGACAGGGGAACAGATACGCAGTATTTT
CASGRDRGTDTQYF
>-|TRBJ1-1|TRBD1|TRBV28
TGTGCCAGCAGTTTTCGGGGACAGGGGCACAGGGCTGAAGCTTTCTTT
CASSFRGQGHRAEAFF
>-|TRBJ2-7|TRBD2|TRBV7-2
TGTGCCAGCAGCGCTCGTTCCGGGACTAGCGGGAGGTATACCTACGAGCAGTACTTC
CASSARSGTSGRYTYEQYF
>-|TRBJ1-5|TRBD1|TRBV28
TGTGCCAGCAGTATCAGGACAGGGGCGAGCAATCAGCCCCAGCATTTT
CASSIRTGASNQPQHF
>-|TRBJ1-5|-|TRBV19
TGTGCCTCCCGGGAGGGTAGCAATCAGCCCCAGCATTTT
CASREGSNQPQHF
>-|TRBJ2-1|TRBD2|TRBV30
TGTGCCTGGACTAGCGGGATCGTTTCGGTCGATGAGCAGTTCTTC
CAWTSGIVSVDEQFF
>-|TRBJ2-1|-|TRBV18
TGTGCCAGCTCACCCAGTTTAGCTTACAATGAGCAGTTCTTC
CASSPSLAYNEQFF
>-|TRBJ2-1|TRBD1|TRBV10-1
TGCGCCAGCAGTGAACATACAGGGGGCTTCCTTCATGGGCAGTTCTTC
CASSEHTGGFLHGQFF